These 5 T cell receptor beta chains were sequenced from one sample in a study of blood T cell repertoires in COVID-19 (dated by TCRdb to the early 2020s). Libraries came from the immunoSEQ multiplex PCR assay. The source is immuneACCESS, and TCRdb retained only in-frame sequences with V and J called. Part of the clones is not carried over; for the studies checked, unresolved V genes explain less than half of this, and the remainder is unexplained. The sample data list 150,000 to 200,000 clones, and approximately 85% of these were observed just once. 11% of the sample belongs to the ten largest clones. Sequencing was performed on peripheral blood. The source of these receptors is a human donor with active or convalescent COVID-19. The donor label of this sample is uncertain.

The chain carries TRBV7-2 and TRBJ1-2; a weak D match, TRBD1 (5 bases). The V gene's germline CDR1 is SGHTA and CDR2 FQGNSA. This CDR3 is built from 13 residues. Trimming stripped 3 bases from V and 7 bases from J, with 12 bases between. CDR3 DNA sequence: TGTGCCAGCAGCTTTAGTCCAGGGATTGGCTACACCTTC. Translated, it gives CASSFSPGIGYTF.

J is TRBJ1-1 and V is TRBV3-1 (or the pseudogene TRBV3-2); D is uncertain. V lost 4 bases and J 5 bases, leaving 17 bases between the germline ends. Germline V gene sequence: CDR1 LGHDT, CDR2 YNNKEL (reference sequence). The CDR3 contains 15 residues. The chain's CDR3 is CASSLRRALGTEAFF. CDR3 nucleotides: TGTGCCAGCAGCCTCAGGAGGGCTCTGGGGACTGAAGCTTTCTTT.

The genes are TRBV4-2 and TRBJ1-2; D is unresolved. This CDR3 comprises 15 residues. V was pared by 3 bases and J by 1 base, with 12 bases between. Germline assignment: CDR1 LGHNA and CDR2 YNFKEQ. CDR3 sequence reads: CASSHGPEGNYGYTF. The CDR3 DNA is TGTGCCAGCAGCCATGGACCCGAGGGTAACTATGGCTACACCTTC.

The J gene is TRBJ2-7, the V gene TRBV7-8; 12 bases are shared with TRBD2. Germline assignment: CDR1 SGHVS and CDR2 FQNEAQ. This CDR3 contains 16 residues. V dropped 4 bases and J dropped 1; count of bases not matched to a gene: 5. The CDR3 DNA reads TGTGCCAGCAGCTGGGACGGGACTAGCGGGTCCTACGAGCAGTACTTC. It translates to CASSWDGTSGSYEQYF.

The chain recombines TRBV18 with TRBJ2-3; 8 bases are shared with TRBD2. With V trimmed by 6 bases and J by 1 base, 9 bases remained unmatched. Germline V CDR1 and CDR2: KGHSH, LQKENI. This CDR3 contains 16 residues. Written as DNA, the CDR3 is TGTGCCAGCTCCCCCGAGGTAGCGGGGCGCACAGATACGCAGTATTTT. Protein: CASSPEVAGRTDTQYF.